Presented here are 17 T cell receptor beta chains from one specimen sequenced in a study of cytomegalovirus exposure and HLA in healthy donors. Primers included in the PCR were 60 Vbeta and 13 Jbeta primers. Only in-frame clones appear in the TCRdb table, and some are missing; sequencing was by immunoSEQ multiplex PCR. The sample carries fewer than 150,000 clones, about four fifths recorded once. Sequenced material: PBMCs. The origin of the receptors is a male donor in good health and CMV-seronegative.

The genes are TRBV10-2 and TRBJ2-5; TRBD2 agrees at 7 bases. TRBJ2-7 explains the end of the DNA better; the J call may be wrong. The CDR3 runs to 15 residues. CDR1 is WSHSY, CDR2 SAAADI, per germline. The CDR3 here is CASSELTGGFYEQYF. Written as DNA, the CDR3 is TGCGCCAGCAGTGAGTTAACGGGAGGATTTTACGAGCAGTACTTC.

The J gene is TRBJ2-1, the V gene TRBV15; the D gene is possibly TRBD2 (5 bases). The CDR3 has 17 amino acids. The V end lost 2 bases, the J end lost 0 bases, and 14 bases lay between the germline ends. Germline-derived CDR1 and CDR2 are LNHNV and YYDKDF (reference sequence). This CDR3 is CATSRQGSRSSYNEQFF. Written as DNA, the CDR3 is TGTGCCACCAGCAGACAAGGGAGCCGAAGCTCCTACAATGAGCAGTTCTTC.

In its sample, this clone was seen once. V usage is TRBV7-8 and J usage is TRBJ1-4; D perhaps matches TRBD1 (5 bases). CDR3 length equals 16 residues. Trimming pared 8 bases from V and 4 bases from J, leaving 20 bases between. The germline V gene encodes CDR1 SGHVS and CDR2 FQNEAQ. The CDR3, as DNA: TGTGCCAGCCGTCACATTCCCAGCAGGGATAATGAAAAACTGTTTTTT. This encodes CASRHIPSRDNEKLFF.

The chain is built from TRBV5-1 and TRBJ2-5, with 9 bases fitting TRBD1. V trimming: 0 bases; J trimming: 5 bases; junction bases outside the gene matches: 5. This CDR3 comprises 15 residues. The germline CDR1 and CDR2 sequences are SGHRS and YFSETQ. In nucleotides, the CDR3 is TGCGCCAGCAGCTTGGCCGTGACAGGGGGGGAGACCCAGTACTTC. It translates to CASSLAVTGGETQYF.

The chain joins TRBV27 to TRBJ2-7; 7 nucleotides align to TRBD1. The junction had 13 bases not matched to a gene; V was cut back by 2 bases and J by 6 bases. Germline values: CDR1 MNHEY, CDR2 SMNVEV (reference sequence). CDR3 size: 16 residues. The CDR3 reads CASSLMGQHPPFEQYF. DNA of the CDR3: TGTGCCAGCAGTTTAATGGGACAGCACCCTCCCTTCGAGCAGTACTTC.

This clone showed up just a few times. For the CDR3, the DNA is TGTGCCTGGAGTGGGGGGGGGCTAGCGGCCTCCTACGAGCAGTACTTC. This codes for CAWSGGGLAASYEQYF. This chain joins TRBV30 and TRBJ2-7; possibly TRBD2 for D (7 bases). Trimming took off 1 base at V and 0 bases at J, with 16 bases between the two ends. From germline, CDR1 is GTSNPN and CDR2 SVGIG (reference sequence). This CDR3 region has 16 residues.

A remark on this clone: At one of its ends the junction is not consistent with the germline gene, which may arise from a read error. The chain has TRBV2 and TRBJ1-2; tentatively, D is TRBD1 (6 bases). CDR1 is SNHLY, CDR2 FYNNEI, per germline. CDR3 size: 14 residues. Written as DNA, the CDR3 is TGTGCCAGCAGGGCTACACTTGGGGGCCTTGGCTGGGGCTTC. Protein product: CASRATLGGLGWGF.

The chain has TRBV19 and TRBJ2-2; D is possibly TRBD1 (6 bases). Trimming took off 6 bases at V and 4 bases at J, with 12 bases between the two ends. CDR1 and CDR2 from the germline V gene are LNHDA and SQIVND (reference sequence). The CDR3 runs 14 residues. The CDR3 protein is CASRTDRPTGELFF. The DNA for the CDR3 is TGTGCCAGTAGAACCGACAGGCCCACCGGGGAGCTGTTTTTT.

This clone was counted only a few times. This rearrangement joins TRBV6-6 to TRBJ1-1, with D perhaps matching TRBD1 (6 bases). The CDR3 totals 14 residues. CDR1 and CDR2 from the germline V gene are MNHNY and SVGAGI (reference sequence). Trimming pared 2 bases from V and 6 bases from J, leaving 13 bases between. This chain's CDR3 is CASSYPGQSSEAFF. In nucleotides, the CDR3 is TGTGCCAGCAGTTACCCCGGACAGAGCTCTGAAGCTTTCTTT.

The chain links TRBV5-1 to TRBJ1-3; 8 nucleotides match TRBD1. CDR1 is SGHRS and CDR2 is YFSETQ in the germline V gene. Trimming took 3 bases from V and 1 from J; bases not matched to a gene: 3. This CDR3 is 15 amino acids long. CDR3 in DNA: TGCGCCAGCAGCTCCCAGGGGGCTTCTGGAAACACCATATATTTT. It codes for CASSSQGASGNTIYF.

This chain uses TRBV7-2 with TRBJ2-3; D gene unclear. V dropped 1 base and J dropped 2 bases, with 10 bases sitting between them. Looked up from germline, CDR1 is SGHTA and CDR2 is FQGNSA. This CDR3 is built from 15 residues. The CDR3 nucleotides read TGTGCCAGCAGCTTAGTTGTACTTATCACAGATACGCAGTATTTT. Encoded protein: CASSLVVLITDTQYF.

The gene calls are TRBV5-1 and TRBJ2-7; TRBD1 aligns across 12 bases. This CDR3 is built from 18 residues. Germline V gives CDR1 SGHRS, CDR2 YFSETQ. Germline trimming cut 0 bases from V and 3 bases from J; bases unmatched to any gene: 10. CDR3 bases: TGCGCCAGCAGCTTGGCAGGGGACAGGGGGCGTTTTGGCTACGAGCAGTACTTC. This gives the protein CASSLAGDRGRFGYEQYF.

This clone has more than one count but fewer than ten. The V and J genes are TRBV6-4 and TRBJ2-3, with D possibly matching TRBD2 (5 bases). Germline values: CDR1 MRHNA, CDR2 SNTAGT. The CDR3 runs 11 residues. Trimming removed 6 bases from V and 8 bases from J, with 9 bases in between. The CDR3 sequence: CASRGSPTQYF. DNA of the CDR3: TGTGCCAGCAGGGGGAGTCCTACGCAGTATTTT.

This chain joins TRBV7-9 and TRBJ1-1, with 8 bases lining up with TRBD1. Germline V gene lookup returns CDR1 SEHNR and CDR2 FQNEAQ (reference sequence). The CDR3 totals 15 residues. J gave up 1 base and V 5 bases, and 6 bases lay outside the gene matches. CDR3 in DNA: TGTGCCAGCAGCGTCCCTCAGGGGGCGAACACTGAAGCTTTCTTT. Encoded protein: CASSVPQGANTEAFF.

The chain links TRBV7-8 to TRBJ2-3; 8 bases are shared with TRBD2. CDR3 length: 13 amino acids. The V segment lost 5 bases and the J segment 9 bases; nucleotides outside the gene matches: 7. Germline V gene lookup returns CDR1 SGHVS and CDR2 FQNEAQ. In DNA, the CDR3 is TGTGCCAGCAGCGGGCGGGGGGTTCACACGCAGTATTTT. This sequence encodes CASSGRGVHTQYF.

This clone was observed a few times. This chain joins TRBV18 and TRBJ2-7; TRBD2 matches 10 bases. Germline V lookup: CDR1 KGHSH, CDR2 LQKENI. V shed 3 bases, J shed 4 bases, and the junction held 9 bases outside the gene matches. The CDR3 contains 16 residues. The CDR3 is CASSPLASGSTYEQYF. The CDR3 coding sequence is TGTGCCAGCTCACCCCTGGCTAGCGGGAGTACTTACGAGCAGTACTTC.

The rearrangement joins TRBV5-1 to TRBJ2-1; 12 bases fit TRBD2. Germline CDR1 reads SGHRS; CDR2 reads YFSETQ. V was pared by 1 base and J by 5 bases, with 10 bases of the junction left unmatched. The CDR3 has 18 amino acids. In DNA, the CDR3 is TGCGCCAGCAGCTTGCAACTAGCGGGAGGTTTCGGACACAATGAGCAGTTCTTC. Translated: CASSLQLAGGFGHNEQFF.